This TCR beta chain was sequenced for a study of cytomegalovirus exposure and HLA in healthy donors. Germline V gene data show CDR1 as SNHLY and CDR2 as FYNNEI. The CDR3 runs 13 residues. J lost 3 bases, V lost 5 bases, and 3 bases had no gene match. PCR involved 60 Vbeta and 13 Jbeta primers. Using immunoSEQ multiplex PCR, the repertoire was profiled, and TCRdb retains in-frame clones only, with some absent. The repertoire holds 85,000 to 90,000 clones, with around 74% as singletons. The receptor was derived from a man under 40 in good health and CMV-seropositive. The chain couples TRBV2 to TRBJ2-7, with 8 bases matching TRBD1. Source material: PBMCs. The CDR3 sequence: CASSPGGIYEQYF. Here the CDR3 DNA reads TGTGCCAGCAGTCCAGGGGGCATCTACGAGCAGTACTTC.